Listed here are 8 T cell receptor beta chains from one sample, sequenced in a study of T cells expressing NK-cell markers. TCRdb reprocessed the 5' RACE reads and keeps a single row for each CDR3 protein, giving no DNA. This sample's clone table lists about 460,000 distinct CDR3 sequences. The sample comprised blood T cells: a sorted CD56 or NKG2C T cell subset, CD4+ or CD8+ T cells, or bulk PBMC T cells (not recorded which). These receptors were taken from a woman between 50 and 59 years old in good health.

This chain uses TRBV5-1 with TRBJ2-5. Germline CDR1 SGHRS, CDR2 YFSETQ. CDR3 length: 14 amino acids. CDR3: CASSFGNSRETQYF. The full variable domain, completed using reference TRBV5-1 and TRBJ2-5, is KAGVTQTPRYLIKTRGQQVTLSCSPISGHRSVSWYQQTPGQGLQFLFEYFSETQRNKGNFPGRFSGRQFSNSRSEMNVSTLELGDSALYLCASSFGNSRETQYFGPGTRLLVL.

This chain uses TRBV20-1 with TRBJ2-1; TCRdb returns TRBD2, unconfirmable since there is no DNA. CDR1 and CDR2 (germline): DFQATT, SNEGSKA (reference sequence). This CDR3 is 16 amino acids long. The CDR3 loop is CSARGMLLAGVGEQFF.

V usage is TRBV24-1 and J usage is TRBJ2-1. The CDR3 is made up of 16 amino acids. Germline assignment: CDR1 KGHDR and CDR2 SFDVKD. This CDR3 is CATSDWRQDRHNEQFF.

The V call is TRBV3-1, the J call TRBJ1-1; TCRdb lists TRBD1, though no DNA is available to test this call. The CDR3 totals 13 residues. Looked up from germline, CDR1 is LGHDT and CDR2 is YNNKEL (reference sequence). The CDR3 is CASSQSRRGEAFF.

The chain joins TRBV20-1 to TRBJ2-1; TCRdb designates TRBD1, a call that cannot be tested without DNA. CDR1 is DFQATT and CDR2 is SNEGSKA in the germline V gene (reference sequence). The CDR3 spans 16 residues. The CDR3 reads CSAPLIRARGYNEQFF.

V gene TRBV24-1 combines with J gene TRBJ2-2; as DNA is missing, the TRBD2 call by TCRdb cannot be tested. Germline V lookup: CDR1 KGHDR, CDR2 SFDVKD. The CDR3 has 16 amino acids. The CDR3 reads CATSDHAGSGTGELFF.

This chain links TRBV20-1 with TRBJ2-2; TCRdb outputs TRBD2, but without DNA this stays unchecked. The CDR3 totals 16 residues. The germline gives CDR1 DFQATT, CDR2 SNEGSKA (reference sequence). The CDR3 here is CSARDTSGRSTGELFF.

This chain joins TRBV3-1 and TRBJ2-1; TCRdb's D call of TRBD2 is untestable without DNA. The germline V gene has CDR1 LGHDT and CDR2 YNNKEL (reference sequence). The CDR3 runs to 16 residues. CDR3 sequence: CASSYTSGRAGDEQFF.